This T cell receptor beta chain was identified during a study of shared clonotypes between healthy human individuals. CDR1 is MNHEY, CDR2 SMNVEV, per germline (reference sequence). V was shortened by 0 bases and J by 6 bases, with 12 bases between the two germline ends. The CDR3 is made up of 15 amino acids. Naive CD8 cells lacked CD45RO, underwent positive selection for CCR7 and left out terminally differentiated effector memory CD45RA+ cells. Sequencing was performed with immunoSEQ multiplex PCR; in TCRdb, only in-frame clones are kept and a portion is missing. This table has about 2.1 million clones, approximately 94% appearing once.

Source material: naive CD8+ T cells from PBMCs. This chain uses TRBV27 with TRBJ2-1, with D perhaps assigned TRBD1 or TRBD2 (6 bases each). This receptor was identified in a man aged 18 to 29 in good health. Some clones in this sample may be carry-over from other donors' samples. The CDR3 spells CASSLSGGYVNEQFF. In nucleotides, the CDR3 is TGTGCCAGCAGTTTATCGGGGGGCTACGTCAATGAGCAGTTCTTC.